This TCR beta chain was sequenced in a study of CD8+ T cells in alopecia areata. This clone was recorded only once. Its specificity is not known. Cell sorting on a FACSAria was used to separate CD4+ and CD8+ T cells from the PBMCs. Study-wide findings and caveats: Relative to normal scalp, lesional scalp, especially alopecia totalis/universalis, showed higher clonality.

Extraction of RNA preceded its reverse transcription into cDNA, which served as the sequencing template. Sequencing used immunoSEQ multiplex PCR; TCRdb keeps in-frame clones, though not all of them. The sample shows 150,000 to 200,000 clones, more than 60% of them seen only once. This clonotype was sampled from a human donor with alopecia areata. The source material was CD4+ T cells sorted from blood, sampled at week 0.

The CDR3 region has the DNA TGTGCCAGCAGTTTGGGACTAGCGGTAGATACGCAGTATTTT. Translation gives CASSLGLAVDTQYF. The J gene is TRBJ2-3, the V gene TRBV27; 11 nucleotides line up with TRBD2. Trimming at V came to 3 bases and at J to 5 bases, leaving 1 base not matched to a gene. The CDR3 extends over 14 amino acids. The germline gives CDR1 MNHEY, CDR2 SMNVEV (reference sequence).